This T cell receptor (beta chain) is drawn from a study of cytomegalovirus exposure and HLA in healthy donors. The study's findings and limits: Within a later analysis, the majority of CMV-associated TCR beta chains appeared HLA-restricted.

Donors had nominal health at sampling but likely had unrecorded immune exposures. Turning to this clone: The target antigen is unknown.

The PCR used 60 Vbeta and 13 Jbeta primers. The data were produced by immunoSEQ multiplex PCR, yet TCRdb's version contains in-frame clones alone and is incomplete. The sample lists over 150,000 clones; 79% were seen once. Sequencing was done on a sample of PBMCs. The receptor's source is a man aged 40-49 years in good health and CMV-seronegative.

DNA for the CDR3: TGCAGCGTTCTCGGACTAGCGGGTTCGGGGGAGCAGTACTTC. It yields the protein CSVLGLAGSGEQYF. The chain joins TRBV29-1 to TRBJ2-7, with 11 positions matching TRBD2. The V segment lost 5 bases and the J segment 7 bases; nucleotides outside the gene matches: 10. This CDR3 is 14 amino acids long. Germline values: CDR1 SQVTM, CDR2 ANQGSEA.